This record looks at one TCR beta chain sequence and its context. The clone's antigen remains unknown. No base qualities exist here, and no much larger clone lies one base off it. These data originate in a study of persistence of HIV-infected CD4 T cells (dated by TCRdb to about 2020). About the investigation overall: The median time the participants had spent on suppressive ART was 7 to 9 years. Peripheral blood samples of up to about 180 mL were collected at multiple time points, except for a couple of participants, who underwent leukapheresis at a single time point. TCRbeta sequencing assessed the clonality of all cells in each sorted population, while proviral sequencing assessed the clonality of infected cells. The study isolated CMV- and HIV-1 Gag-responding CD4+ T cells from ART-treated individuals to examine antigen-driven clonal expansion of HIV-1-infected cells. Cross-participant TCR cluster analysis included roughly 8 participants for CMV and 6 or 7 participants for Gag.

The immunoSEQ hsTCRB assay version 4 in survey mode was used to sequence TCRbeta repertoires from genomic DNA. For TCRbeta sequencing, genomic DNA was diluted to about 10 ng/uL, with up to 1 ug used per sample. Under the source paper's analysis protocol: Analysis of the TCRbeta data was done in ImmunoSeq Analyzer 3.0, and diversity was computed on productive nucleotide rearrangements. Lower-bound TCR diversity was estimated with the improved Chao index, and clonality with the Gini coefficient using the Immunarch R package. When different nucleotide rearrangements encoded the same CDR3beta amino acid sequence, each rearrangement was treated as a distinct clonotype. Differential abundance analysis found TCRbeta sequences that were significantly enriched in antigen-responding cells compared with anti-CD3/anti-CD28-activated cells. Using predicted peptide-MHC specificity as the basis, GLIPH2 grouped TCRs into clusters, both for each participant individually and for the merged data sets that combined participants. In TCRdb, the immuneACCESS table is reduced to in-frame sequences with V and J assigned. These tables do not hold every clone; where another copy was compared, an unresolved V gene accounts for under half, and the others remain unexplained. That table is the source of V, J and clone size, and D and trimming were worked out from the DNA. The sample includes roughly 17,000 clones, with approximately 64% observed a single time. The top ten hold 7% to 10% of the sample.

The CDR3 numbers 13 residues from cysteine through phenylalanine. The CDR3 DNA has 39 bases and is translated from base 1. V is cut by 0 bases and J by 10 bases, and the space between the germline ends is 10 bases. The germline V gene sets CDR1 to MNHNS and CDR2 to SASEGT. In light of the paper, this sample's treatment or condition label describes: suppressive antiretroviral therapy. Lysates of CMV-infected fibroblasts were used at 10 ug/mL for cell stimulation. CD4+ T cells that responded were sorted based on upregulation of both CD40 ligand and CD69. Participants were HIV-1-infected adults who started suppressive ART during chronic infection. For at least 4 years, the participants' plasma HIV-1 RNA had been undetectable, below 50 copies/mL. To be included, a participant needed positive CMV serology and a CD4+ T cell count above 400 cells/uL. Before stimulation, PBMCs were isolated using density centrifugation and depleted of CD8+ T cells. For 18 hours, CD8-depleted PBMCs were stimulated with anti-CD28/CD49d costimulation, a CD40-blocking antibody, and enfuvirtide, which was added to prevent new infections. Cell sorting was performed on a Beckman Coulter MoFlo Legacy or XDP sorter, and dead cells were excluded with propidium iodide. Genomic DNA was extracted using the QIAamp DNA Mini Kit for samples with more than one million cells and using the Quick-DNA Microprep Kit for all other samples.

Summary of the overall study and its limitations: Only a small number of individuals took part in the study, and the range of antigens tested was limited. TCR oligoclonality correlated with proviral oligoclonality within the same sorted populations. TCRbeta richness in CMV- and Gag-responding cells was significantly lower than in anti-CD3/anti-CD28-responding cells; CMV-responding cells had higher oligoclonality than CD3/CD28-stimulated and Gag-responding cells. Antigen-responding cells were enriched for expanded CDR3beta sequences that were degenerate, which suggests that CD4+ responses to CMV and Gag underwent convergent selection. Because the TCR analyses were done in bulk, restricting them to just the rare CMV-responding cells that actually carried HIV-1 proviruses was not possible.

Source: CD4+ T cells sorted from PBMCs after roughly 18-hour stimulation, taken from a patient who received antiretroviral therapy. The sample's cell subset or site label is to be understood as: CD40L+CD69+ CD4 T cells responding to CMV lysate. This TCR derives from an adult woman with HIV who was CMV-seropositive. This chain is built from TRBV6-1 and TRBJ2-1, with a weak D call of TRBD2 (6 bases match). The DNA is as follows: TGTGCCAGCAGTGAAGCGAGAGGGAGGGAGCAGTTCTTC. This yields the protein CASSEARGREQFF.